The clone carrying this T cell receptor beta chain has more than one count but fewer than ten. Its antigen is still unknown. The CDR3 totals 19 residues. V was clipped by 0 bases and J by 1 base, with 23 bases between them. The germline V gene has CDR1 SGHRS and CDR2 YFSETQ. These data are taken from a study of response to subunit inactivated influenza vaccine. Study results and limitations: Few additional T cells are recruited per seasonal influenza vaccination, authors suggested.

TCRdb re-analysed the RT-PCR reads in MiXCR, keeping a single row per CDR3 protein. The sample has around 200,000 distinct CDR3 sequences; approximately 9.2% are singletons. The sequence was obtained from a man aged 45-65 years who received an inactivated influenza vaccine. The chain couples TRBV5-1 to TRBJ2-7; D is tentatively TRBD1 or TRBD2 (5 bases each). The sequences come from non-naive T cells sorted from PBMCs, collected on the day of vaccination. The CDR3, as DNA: TGCGCCAGCAGCTTGGGTGAAACCGGGACGGTATTGATATCCTACGAGCAGTACTTC. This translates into CASSLGETGTVLISYEQYF.